The T cell receptor beta chain described here comes from a study of blood T cell repertoires in COVID-19. Per the authors' pipeline: Reference gene primers were amplified, and this amplification served to estimate nucleated cell counts. The method was immunoSEQ multiplex PCR; TCRdb's version includes in-frame clones alone and lacks a portion of them. That table furnishes V, J and clone size, whereas the DNA furnished D and trimming. In the table there are 200,000 to 300,000 clones, around nine tenths of which are singletons. V gave up 0 bases and J gave up 4 bases, with 15 bases separating them. CDR1 SGDLS and CDR2 YYNGEE come from the germline V gene. The CDR3 is 16 residues long.

The receptor comes from a man aged 40-49 years who had recovered from COVID-19. V gene TRBV9 combines with J gene TRBJ2-3, with D tentatively TRBD2 (6 bases). Sequencing was done on a sample of peripheral blood. CDR3 region: CASSVVYWREPDTQYF. Written as DNA, the CDR3 is TGTGCCAGCAGCGTAGTATATTGGAGGGAGCCAGATACGCAGTATTTT.